This is a list of T cell receptor beta chains from one sample in a study of CD8 T cells in ankylosing spondylitis. TCRdb re-analysed the 5' RACE reads in MiXCR, keeping a single row per CDR3 protein. The sample has about 700,000 distinct CDR3 sequences, around 20% seen once. Sequencing used blood, either unsorted or a sorted T cell fraction (not recorded which). These receptors originate from a male donor with ankylosing spondylitis. The CDR3 runs from the conserved cysteine through the conserved F or W. The D gene is left open where the match is weak. The listing skips clone size in some rows; elsewhere it reads once, few, many or a size class.

>few|TRBV27|TRBJ1-1|NA
CASSNWANTEAFF
TGTGCCAGCTCCAATTGGGCCAACACTGAAGCTTTCTTT
>few|TRBV12-3/TRBV12-4|TRBJ1-3|NA
CASSPTGIGNTIYF
TGTGCCAGCAGTCCTACAGGGATCGGAAACACCATATATTTT
>NA|TRBV5-1|TRBJ1-6|NA
CASSFEGAVGSYNSPLHF
TGCGCCAGCAGCTTTGAAGGGGCAGTGGGCTCCTATAATTCACCCCTCCACTTT
>NA|TRBV7-9|TRBJ2-7|NA
CASSLGRGRTYEQYF
TGTGCCAGCAGCTTAGGGCGGGGCCGGACCTACGAGCAGTACTTC
>many|TRBV10-2|TRBJ2-7|NA
CASTGQTEQYF
TGCGCCAGCACCGGGCAGACGGAGCAGTACTTC
>NA|TRBV12-3/TRBV12-4|TRBJ2-3|TRBD2
CASSWGLAGLMDTQYF
TGTGCCAGCAGTTGGGGACTAGCGGGGCTCATGGATACGCAGTATTTT
>NA|TRBV5-1|TRBJ2-1|TRBD2
CASSRPSGTSLDTEQFF
TGCGCCAGCAGCAGGCCTTCCGGGACTAGTTTAGACACTGAGCAGTTCTTC
>NA|TRBV5-1|TRBJ2-3|TRBD2
CASSLAESGRSPDTQYF
TGCGCCAGCAGCTTGGCCGAGAGCGGGAGGTCTCCAGATACGCAGTATTTT
>NA|TRBV11-3|TRBJ2-7|NA
CASSFQPGTPDYEQYF
TGTGCCAGCAGCTTCCAACCCGGGACTCCCGACTACGAGCAGTACTTC
>few|TRBV12-3/TRBV12-4|TRBJ2-1|NA
CASSRGGWGNEQFF
TGTGCCAGCAGTAGGGGGGGGTGGGGCAATGAGCAGTTCTTC
>NA|TRBV29-1|TRBJ1-1|TRBD1
CSVDTDRTEAFF
TGCAGCGTCGACACGGACAGGACTGAAGCTTTCTTT
>few|TRBV7-2|TRBJ1-2|NA
CASSPGAMVIYGYTF
TGTGCCAGCAGCCCTGGGGCAATGGTGATTTATGGCTACACCTTC
>few|TRBV27|TRBJ2-7|TRBD1
CASSLGGTGHSYEQYF
TGTGCCAGCAGTTTAGGTGGGACAGGGCACTCCTACGAGCAGTACTTC
>few|TRBV5-5|TRBJ1-1|NA
CASSLRSTGNRYTEAFF
TGTGCCAGCAGCTTAAGAAGTACAGGGAATAGATACACTGAAGCTTTCTTT
>few|TRBV5-1|TRBJ1-2|TRBD1
CASSLSTGRMNYGYTF
TGCGCCAGCAGCTTATCGACAGGGCGAATGAACTATGGCTACACCTTC
>few|TRBV6-2/TRBV6-3|TRBJ1-5|NA
CASRAGDQPQHF
TGTGCCTCCCGAGCGGGGGATCAGCCCCAGCATTTT
>NA|TRBV7-9|TRBJ2-3|TRBD2
CASSAGLRADTQYF
TGTGCCAGCAGCGCGGGACTACGCGCAGATACGCAGTATTTT
>few|TRBV20-1|TRBJ1-3|NA
CSARDAGLLSGNTIYF
TGCAGTGCTAGAGATGCAGGGTTACTATCTGGAAACACCATATATTTT
>many|TRBV12-3/TRBV12-4|TRBJ2-1|NA
CASSLSGSPYNEQFF
TGTGCCAGCAGTTTATCAGGGAGCCCCTACAATGAGCAGTTCTTC
>few|TRBV7-9|TRBJ2-1|NA
CASSSLLGWFF
TGTGCCAGCAGCTCCCTCCTGGGGTGGTTCTTC
>few|TRBV3-1|TRBJ1-4|NA
CASKETATNEKLFF
TGTGCCAGCAAAGAAACCGCAACTAATGAAAAACTGTTTTTT
>NA|TRBV9|TRBJ2-1|NA
CASSVGTFNEQFF
TGTGCCAGCAGCGTAGGAACGTTCAATGAGCAGTTCTTC
>few|TRBV9|TRBJ2-2|TRBD2
CASSAGLAGGGEELFF
TGTGCCAGCAGCGCCGGACTAGCGGGAGGGGGAGAGGAGCTGTTTTTT
>few|TRBV30|TRBJ1-1|TRBD1
CAWKGQLNTEAFF
TGTGCCTGGAAGGGACAGTTGAACACTGAAGCTTTCTTT
>NA|TRBV28|TRBJ2-1|NA
CASSAPDGAAYNEQFF
TGTGCCAGCAGTGCCCCGGACGGCGCTGCCTACAATGAGCAGTTCTTC
>few|TRBV3-1|TRBJ2-2|NA
CASSETDWYGELFF
TGTGCCAGCAGTGAAACCGATTGGTACGGGGAGCTGTTTTTT
>NA|TRBV15|TRBJ1-5|NA
CATSRELSQPQHF
TGTGCCACCAGCAGAGAACTAAGTCAGCCCCAGCATTTT
>few|TRBV12-3/TRBV12-4|TRBJ2-5|NA
CASSLGGGRGAQYF
TGTGCCAGCAGTTTGGGCGGTGGCAGGGGGGCCCAGTACTTC
>NA|TRBV10-3|TRBJ1-1|TRBD1
CAIWDRNTEAFF
TGTGCCATCTGGGACAGGAACACTGAAGCTTTCTTT
>NA|TRBV5-1|TRBJ1-1|TRBD1
CASSRRTGENTEAFF
TGCGCCAGCAGTCGTAGGACAGGAGAGAACACTGAAGCTTTCTTT
>few|TRBV6-2/TRBV6-3|TRBJ1-5|TRBD1
CASNKLTGGFDQPQHF
TGTGCCAGCAACAAACTGACAGGGGGCTTCGATCAGCCCCAGCATTTT
>few|TRBV15|TRBJ2-7|TRBD1
CATSAQGVYEQYF
TGTGCCACCAGCGCACAGGGGGTCTACGAGCAGTACTTC
>few|TRBV5-1|TRBJ2-2|NA
CASSLADTGELFF
TGCGCCAGCAGCTTGGCAGACACCGGGGAGCTGTTTTTT
>NA|TRBV2|TRBJ2-1|TRBD2
CASSELTSGIPSSYNEQFF
TGTGCCAGCAGTGAATTAACTAGCGGCATTCCCTCCTCCTACAATGAGCAGTTCTTC
>NA|TRBV7-3|TRBJ2-1|TRBD2
CASSLALAGDNEQFF
TGTGCCAGCAGCTTAGCCCTAGCGGGAGATAATGAGCAGTTCTTC
>NA|TRBV11-3|TRBJ2-7|NA
CASSLADNPYEQYF
TGTGCCAGCAGCTTAGCGGACAACCCCTACGAGCAGTACTTC
>few|TRBV7-9|TRBJ2-2|NA
CASSLVMILTGELFF
TGTGCCAGCAGCTTAGTCATGATCCTCACCGGGGAGCTGTTTTTT
>once|TRBV15|TRBJ2-2|NA
CATSGPSGDFVPGELFF
TGTGCCACCAGCGGGCCCTCGGGGGACTTTGTCCCCGGGGAGCTGTTTTTT
>NA|TRBV20-1|TRBJ1-3|TRBD1
CSATGQGATGSGNTIYF
TGCAGTGCCACGGGACAGGGGGCCACAGGCTCTGGAAACACCATATATTTT